These T cell receptor beta chains were read from a single sample in a study of blood T cell repertoires in COVID-19. The assay was immunoSEQ multiplex PCR, and TCRdb's table has in-frame clones only and misses some. The sample comprises under 200,000 clones, less than 90% of which are singletons, and roughly 6.6% rests with the top ten. Sequenced input: peripheral blood. The receptors stem from a woman between 40 and 55 years old with acute or convalescent COVID-19. Each CDR3 is given with its conserved first and last residue. Each record gives: D gene, J gene, clone size, V gene, CDR3 protein, CDR3 DNA. A D gene is named only where the DNA matches it firmly. Only part of the rows carry a size: once, few, many, or a class if the clone is expanded.

TRBD1 | TRBJ1-3 | - | TRBV2 | CASSVRTGGPSSGNTIYF | TGTGCCAGCAGTGTAAGGACAGGGGGCCCCTCCTCTGGAAACACCATATATTTT
- | TRBJ2-3 | - | TRBV6-5 | CASGPRSFGTDTQYF | TGTGCCAGCGGTCCGCGGAGCTTCGGTACAGATACGCAGTATTTT
- | TRBJ1-2 | - | TRBV18 | CASSPNRDRYGYTF | TGTGCCAGCTCACCCAACAGGGACCGCTATGGCTACACCTTC
TRBD2 | TRBJ2-7 | few | TRBV4-1 | CASSRYQASGVGEQYF | TGCGCCAGCAGCCGTTACCAAGCTAGCGGGGTCGGCGAGCAGTACTTC
- | TRBJ1-4 | - | TRBV19 | CATEVVSGGGEKLFF | TGTGCCACAGAAGTTGTCTCCGGGGGAGGGGAAAAACTGTTTTTT
TRBD2 | TRBJ2-7 | - | TRBV4-2 | CASSPLAGEQYF | TGTGCCAGCAGCCCTTTAGCGGGCGAGCAGTACTTC
TRBD2 | TRBJ2-2 | few | TRBV5-1 | CASSSRLAGGPGGELFF | TGCGCCAGCAGCTCGAGACTAGCGGGAGGGCCAGGCGGGGAGCTGTTTTTT
TRBD1 | TRBJ2-7 | - | TRBV5-1 | CASSRTSDRGEQYF | TGCGCCAGCAGCCGGACGTCGGACAGGGGGGAGCAGTACTTC
TRBD1 | TRBJ1-2 | once | TRBV5-8 | CASSRGTVAFSYGYTF | TGTGCCAGCAGCCGGGGGACAGTAGCTTTTTCCTATGGCTACACCTTC
- | TRBJ2-7 | - | TRBV29-1 | CSVRVGGLSDEQYF | TGCAGCGTTAGGGTAGGGGGATTATCAGACGAGCAGTACTTC
TRBD2 | TRBJ2-2 | - | TRBV10-1 | CASSDPSGSAPTGELFF | TGCGCCAGCAGTGACCCTAGCGGGAGTGCACCGACCGGGGAGCTGTTTTTT
- | TRBJ2-1 | - | TRBV21-1 | CASSKGWNSNNEQFF | TGTGCCAGCAGCAAAGGTTGGAACAGTAACAATGAGCAGTTCTTC
TRBD1 | TRBJ2-3 | once | TRBV5-1 | CASSLAPPGQGISDTQYF | TGCGCCAGCAGCTTGGCCCCACCGGGACAGGGAATTTCGGATACGCAGTATTTT
TRBD1 | TRBJ1-2 | - | TRBV6-1 | CASSYEGGDYGYTF | TGTGCCAGCAGTTATGAAGGGGGCGACTATGGCTACACCTTC
TRBD1 | TRBJ1-2 | once | TRBV28 | CASSSPHDRENGYTF | TGTGCCAGCAGTTCTCCCCATGACAGGGAGAATGGCTACACCTTC
TRBD2 | TRBJ2-3 | - | TRBV5-1 | CASSPGTSGSDTQYF | TGCGCCAGCAGCCCCGGGACTAGCGGGAGTGATACGCAGTATTTT
- | TRBJ1-2 | - | TRBV5-6 | CASSPYRSRGTF | TGTGCCAGCAGCCCATACAGGAGTCGAGGCACCTTC
- | TRBJ1-4 | - | TRBV11-2 | CASSLGPGLEKLFF | TGTGCCAGCAGCTTAGGGCCAGGTCTTGAAAAACTGTTTTTT
- | TRBJ2-1 | - | TRBV5-1 | CASNLDSTNNEQFF | TGCGCCAGCAACCTGGACTCAACTAACAATGAGCAGTTCTTC
- | TRBJ1-2 | - | TRBV6-5 | CASSYSLVPRDGYTF | TGTGCCAGCAGTTACTCTTTAGTTCCCAGGGATGGCTACACCTTC
- | TRBJ1-1 | once | TRBV3-1/TRBV3-2 | CASSQQTGNTEAFF | TGTGCCAGCAGCCAACAGACAGGGAACACTGAAGCTTTCTTT
- | TRBJ1-1 | - | TRBV3-1/TRBV3-2 | CASSRRGLDTEAFF | TGTGCCAGCAGCCGCCGGGGTTTGGACACTGAAGCTTTCTTT
- | TRBJ1-2 | few | TRBV2 | CASKRGGLTNYGYTF | TGTGCCAGCAAAAGGGGGGGGCTCACTAACTATGGCTACACCTTC
- | TRBJ1-2 | few | TRBV18 | CASSPADAVYGYTF | TGTGCCAGCTCACCGGCAGATGCGGTCTATGGCTACACCTTC
TRBD2 | TRBJ2-3 | - | TRBV6-5 | CASIMGGERDTQYF | TGTGCCAGCATCATGGGGGGGGAGAGAGATACGCAGTATTTT
TRBD2 | TRBJ2-2 | - | TRBV11-2 | CASSPMGLVGVTGELFF | TGTGCCAGCAGCCCCATGGGACTAGTAGGCGTGACCGGGGAGCTGTTTTTT
TRBD2 | TRBJ2-3 | - | TRBV18 | CASSPQELAGGGDTQYF | TGTGCCAGCTCACCGCAAGAACTAGCGGGGGGCGGAGATACGCAGTATTTT
TRBD1 | TRBJ2-2 | - | TRBV24-1 | CATSDLRQGRELFF | TGTGCCACCAGTGATTTAAGACAGGGCCGGGAGCTGTTTTTT
TRBD2 | TRBJ2-1 | - | TRBV27 | CASSWASGNNEQFF | TGTGCCAGCAGTTGGGCTAGCGGAAACAATGAGCAGTTCTTC
- | TRBJ1-5 | once | TRBV2 | CASSTRGGGVQPQHF | TGTGCCAGCAGTACCCGGGGGGGTGGGGTACAGCCCCAGCATTTT
- | TRBJ2-2 | few | TRBV10-3 | CAISDLLQANTGELFF | TGTGCCATCAGTGACCTACTTCAGGCGAACACCGGGGAGCTGTTTTTT
TRBD1 | TRBJ2-1 | - | TRBV2 | CASSDPGQPHHRYNEQFF | TGTGCCAGCAGTGATCCGGGACAGCCGCACCATCGGTACAATGAGCAGTTCTTC
TRBD1 | TRBJ1-6 | - | TRBV28 | CASRGQGGSPLHF | TGTGCCAGCAGGGGACAGGGGGGATCACCCCTCCACTTT
TRBD1 | TRBJ2-7 | - | TRBV28 | CASRPSQGLGYEQYF | TGTGCCAGCAGACCGTCACAGGGGTTGGGCTACGAGCAGTACTTC
- | TRBJ1-6 | - | TRBV9 | CASSYGDGNSPLHF | TGTGCCAGCAGCTACGGCGACGGGAATTCACCCCTCCACTTT
- | TRBJ2-1 | - | TRBV27 | CASRRRLYNEQFF | TGTGCCAGCAGGAGGCGTCTCTACAATGAGCAGTTCTTC